These T cell receptor beta chains were read from a single sample in a study of tumor-infiltrating lymphocytes in primary liver carcinoma. MiXCR was run by TCRdb on the multiplex PCR reads, yielding one entry per CDR3 protein. This sample yields 300,000 to 350,000 distinct CDR3 sequences, of which around 50% are seen a single time; approximately 15% belongs to the top ten. The sample consisted of peripheral blood. All receptors derive from a woman in her 30s with primary liver carcinoma and hepatitis B virus infection. Each CDR3 is given with its conserved first and last residue. A D gene is named only where the DNA matches it firmly. Only part of the rows carry a size: once, few, many, or a class if the clone is expanded.

TRBV4-1,-,TRBJ2-1,-,TGCGCCAGCAGCCAAGAAGTCGGGTCGCTCAATGGGCAGTTCTTC,CASSQEVGSLNGQFF
TRBV13,-,TRBJ1-1,-,TGTGCCAGCAGCTTAATTCCGGGACCCAGGGTACCTGAAACTTTCTTT,CASSLIPGPRVPETFF
TRBV30,-,TRBJ1-6,few,TGTGCCTGGACCTGGACAGACTATAATTCACCCCTCCACTTT,CAWTWTDYNSPLHF
TRBV7-8,-,TRBJ2-7,-,TGTGCCATCAGCTTGATCCGAGGAATTCCCACCTACGAGCAGTACTTC,CAISLIRGIPTYEQYF
TRBV6-5,-,TRBJ2-7,once,TGTGTCAGCAGTCCGGGATGGGCCGAGCAGTACTTC,CVSSPGWAEQYF
TRBV10-3,-,TRBJ2-2,few,TGTGCCATCAGATCCTCAAGCACTGGGGAGCTGTTTTTT,CAIRSSSTGELFF
TRBV6-5,TRBD2,TRBJ2-3,many,TGTGCCAGCAAAGGCGGGGGGGGGACGGATACGCAGTATTTT,CASKGGGGTDTQYF
TRBV12-3/TRBV12-4,-,TRBJ1-1,-,TGTGCCAGCAGTTTAGACGCGGACAGCGTTTATCCCACTGAAGCTTTCTTT,CASSLDADSVYPTEAFF
TRBV7-8,-,TRBJ1-5,many,TGTGCCAGCAGCCCAGGCCGGGGGGTATTGCATTTT,CASSPGRGVLHF
TRBV11-3,TRBD2,TRBJ2-3,-,TGTGTCAGCAGCGCGGGGGGCACTCGAGGGCGGTACTTT,CVSSAGGTRGRYF
TRBV12-3/TRBV12-4,-,TRBJ1-1,-,TGTGCCAGCAGCCAGGGCGGGTATATGTCAGCTTTCTTT,CASSQGGYMSAFF
TRBV11-2,-,TRBJ2-1,-,TGTGCCAGCAACTTAGCGACATCCAACAATGAGCAGTTCTTC,CASNLATSNNEQFF
TRBV11-3,TRBD2,TRBJ2-2,-,TGTGGCAGCAGCTTAACCCTAGTGCTAGCGGGAGGCTCTTCCGCCGGGGAGCTGTTTTTT,CGSSLTLVLAGGSSAGELFF
TRBV6-1,-,TRBJ1-4,-,TGTGCCAGCAGGTCAGGGACTGAAAAACTGTTTTTT,CASRSGTEKLFF
TRBV5-6,-,TRBJ2-1,-,TGTGCCAGCAGCCCCCTTTTCAGGCAGGGTCCTCCTGAGCAGTTCTTC,CASSPLFRQGPPEQFF
TRBV29-1,-,TRBJ2-5,few,TGCAGCGTTCGAAGACAGGAAGAGACCCAGTACTTC,CSVRRQEETQYF
TRBV6-2/TRBV6-3,-,TRBJ2-3,-,TGTGCCAGCAACTCGACCCCGAAGACGCAGTATTTT,CASNSTPKTQYF